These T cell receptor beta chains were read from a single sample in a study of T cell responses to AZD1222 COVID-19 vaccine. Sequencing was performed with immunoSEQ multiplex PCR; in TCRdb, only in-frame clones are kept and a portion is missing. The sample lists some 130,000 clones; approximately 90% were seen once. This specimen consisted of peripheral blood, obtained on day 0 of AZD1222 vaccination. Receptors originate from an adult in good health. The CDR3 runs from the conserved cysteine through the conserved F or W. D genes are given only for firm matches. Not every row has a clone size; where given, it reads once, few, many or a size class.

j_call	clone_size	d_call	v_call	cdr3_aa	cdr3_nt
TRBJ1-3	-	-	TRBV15	CATSRAGAGNTIYF	TGTGCCACCAGCAGAGCAGGGGCGGGAAACACCATATATTTT
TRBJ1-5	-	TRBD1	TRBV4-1	CASSQDVVTGGMEPQHF	TGCGCCAGCAGCCAAGATGTTGTGACAGGGGGCATGGAGCCCCAGCATTTT
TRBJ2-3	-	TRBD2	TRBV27	CASSFSLAGTTSTDTQYF	TGTGCCAGCAGTTTTAGCCTAGCGGGAACGACTAGCACAGATACGCAGTATTTT
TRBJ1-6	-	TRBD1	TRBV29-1	CSVGTGGNSPLHF	TGCAGCGTGGGCACAGGGGGTAATTCACCCCTCCACTTT
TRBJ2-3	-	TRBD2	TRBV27	CASSRKTSGTSTDTQYF	TGTGCCAGCAGTCGAAAGACTAGCGGCACTAGCACAGATACGCAGTATTTT
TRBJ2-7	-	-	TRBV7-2	CASSMGSSYEQYF	TGTGCCAGCAGCATGGGATCGTCCTACGAGCAGTACTTC
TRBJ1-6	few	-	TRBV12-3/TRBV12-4	CASSILLRSPLHF	TGTGCCAGCAGTATTCTGCTACGATCACCCCTCCACTTT
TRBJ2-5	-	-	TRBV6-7	CASTPPSSGFWETQYF	TGTGCCAGCACTCCCCCCTCTAGTGGTTTCTGGGAGACCCAGTACTTC
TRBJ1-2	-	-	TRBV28	CASIVQGGYYGYTF	TGTGCCAGCATTGTTCAGGGTGGTTACTATGGCTACACCTTC
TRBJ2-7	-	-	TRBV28	CASSLLTTRAHHF	TGTGCCAGCAGTTTGTTGACGACCCGAGCACATCACTTC
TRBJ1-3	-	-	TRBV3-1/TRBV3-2	CASSQGARRGNTIYF	TGTGCCAGCAGCCAAGGCGCCAGACGCGGAAACACCATATATTTT
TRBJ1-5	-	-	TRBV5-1	CASSLGSFQPQHF	TGCGCCAGCAGCTTAGGTTCCTTTCAGCCCCAGCATTTT
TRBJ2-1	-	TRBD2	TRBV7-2	CASSLSRFAGEIYNEQFF	TGTGCCAGCTCCCTTAGCAGGTTCGCGGGAGAGATTTACAATGAGCAGTTCTTC
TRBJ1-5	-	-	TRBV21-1	CASSKSKRGGDNQPQHF	TGTGCCAGCAGCAAAAGTAAGCGGGGCGGAGACAATCAGCCCCAGCATTTT
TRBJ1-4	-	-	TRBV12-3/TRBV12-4	CASSPHGGGKLFF	TGTGCCAGCAGTCCACACGGAGGTGGAAAACTGTTTTTT
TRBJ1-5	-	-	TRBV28	CASRVDNQPQHF	TGTGCCAGCAGGGTAGACAATCAGCCCCAGCATTTT
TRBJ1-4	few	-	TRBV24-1	CATSDLDGGEKLFF	TGTGCCACCAGTGATTTAGATGGGGGTGAAAAACTGTTTTTT
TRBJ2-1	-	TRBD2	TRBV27	CASSPRRLAGEGGANEQFF	TGTGCCAGCAGTCCCCGGCGGCTAGCGGGAGAGGGGGGGGCCAATGAGCAGTTCTTC
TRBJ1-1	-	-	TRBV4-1	CASSQKVGWTEAFF	TGCGCCAGCAGCCAAAAGGTGGGCTGGACTGAAGCTTTCTTT
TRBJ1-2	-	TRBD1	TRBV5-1	CASSLGGRPGQDGYGYTF	TGCGCCAGCAGCTTGGGGGGGAGACCGGGACAGGACGGCTATGGCTACACCTTC
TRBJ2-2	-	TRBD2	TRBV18	CASSPGTTPGELFF	TGTGCCAGCTCACCAGGGACTACACCCGGGGAGCTGTTTTTT
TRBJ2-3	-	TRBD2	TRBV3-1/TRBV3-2	CASSLRLAGGVNIGTDTQYF	TGTGCCAGCAGCCTCCGACTAGCGGGAGGGGTTAATATTGGCACAGATACGCAGTATTTT
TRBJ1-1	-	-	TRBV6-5	CASRLALTEAFF	TGTGCCAGCAGACTGGCTCTCACTGAAGCTTTCTTT
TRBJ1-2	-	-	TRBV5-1	CASSLRGTNYGYTF	TGCGCCAGCAGCTTGCGGGGAACCAACTATGGCTACACCTTC
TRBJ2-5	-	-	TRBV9	CASSGRYYGTQYF	TGTGCCAGCAGCGGTCGCTATTATGGAACCCAGTACTTC
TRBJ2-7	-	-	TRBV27	CASSSKSGGPSYEQYF	TGTGCCAGCAGTTCCAAATCGGGGGGCCCTTCCTACGAGCAGTACTTC
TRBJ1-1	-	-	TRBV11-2	CASSLQGLTPEAFF	TGTGCCAGCAGCTTACAGGGCTTGACCCCTGAAGCTTTCTTT
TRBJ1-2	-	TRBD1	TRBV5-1	CASSLQAGGAYYGYTF	TGCGCCAGCAGCTTGCAAGCAGGGGGCGCGTACTATGGCTACACCTTC
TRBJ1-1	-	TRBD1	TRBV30	CAWRRSGQGDGEAFF	TGTGCCTGGAGAAGATCGGGACAGGGGGACGGAGAAGCTTTCTTT
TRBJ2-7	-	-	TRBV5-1	CASSLGGAPYEQYF	TGCGCCAGCAGCTTGGGGGGGGCCCCGTACGAGCAGTACTTC
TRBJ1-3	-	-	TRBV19	CASSPDSRNTIYF	TGTGCCAGTAGCCCGGACAGTAGAAACACCATATATTTT
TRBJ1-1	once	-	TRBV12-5	CASGLVGNTEAFF	TGTGCTAGTGGTTTGGTAGGGAACACTGAAGCTTTCTTT
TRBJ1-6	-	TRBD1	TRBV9	CASSPTGVGNSPLHF	TGTGCCAGCAGCCCGACAGGGGTAGGGAATTCACCCCTCCACTTT
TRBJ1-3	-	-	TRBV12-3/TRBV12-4	CASSLVSGNTIYF	TGTGCCAGCAGTTTAGTCTCTGGAAACACCATATATTTT
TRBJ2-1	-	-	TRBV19	CATRSSNEQFF	TGTGCCACTAGGTCTTCCAATGAGCAGTTCTTC
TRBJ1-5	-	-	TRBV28	CASSLTEQPQHF	TGTGCCAGCAGTTTGACAGAACAGCCCCAGCATTTT
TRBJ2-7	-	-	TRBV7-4	CASSLGVPYEQYF	TGTGCCAGCAGCTTGGGGGTTCCCTACGAGCAGTACTTC
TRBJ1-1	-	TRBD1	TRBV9	CASSVGTGDFGTEAFF	TGTGCCAGCAGCGTCGGGACAGGGGACTTCGGCACTGAAGCTTTCTTT
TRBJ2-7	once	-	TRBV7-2	CASSSSSYEQYF	TGTGCCAGCAGCTCGAGCTCCTACGAGCAGTACTTC
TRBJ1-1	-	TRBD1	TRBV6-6	CASRPGGSTEAFF	TGTGCCAGCAGACCAGGGGGAAGCACTGAAGCTTTCTTT
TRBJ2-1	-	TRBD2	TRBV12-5	CASGMGLAGGNGYNEQFF	TGTGCTAGTGGGATGGGACTAGCGGGAGGCAATGGTTACAATGAGCAGTTCTTC
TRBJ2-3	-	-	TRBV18	CASSPLGGWDTQYF	TGTGCCAGCTCACCACTGGGCGGGTGGGATACGCAGTATTTT
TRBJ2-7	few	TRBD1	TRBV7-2	CASSQGQVGEQYF	TGTGCCAGCAGCCAGGGACAGGTCGGCGAGCAGTACTTC
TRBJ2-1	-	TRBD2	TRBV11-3	CASSLGGPSGYNEQFF	TGTGCCAGCAGCTTAGGAGGCCCTAGCGGGTACAATGAGCAGTTCTTC
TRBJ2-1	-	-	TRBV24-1	CATSAPTAHNEQFF	TGTGCCACCAGTGCCCCGACGGCTCACAATGAGCAGTTCTTC
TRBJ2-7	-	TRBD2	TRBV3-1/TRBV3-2	CASSQDPLAGEQYF	TGTGCCAGCAGCCAAGATCCACTAGCGGGCGAGCAGTACTTC
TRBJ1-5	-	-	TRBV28	CASTSYSNQPQHF	TGTGCCAGCACTAGTTATAGCAATCAGCCCCAGCATTTT
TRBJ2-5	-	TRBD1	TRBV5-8	CASSLGRTGAETQYF	TGTGCCAGCAGCTTGGGCCGGACAGGGGCAGAGACCCAGTACTTC
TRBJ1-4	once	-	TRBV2	CASKTSRDGVKLFF	TGTGCCAGCAAAACCTCCAGGGATGGTGTAAAACTGTTTTTT
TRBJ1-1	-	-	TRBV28	CASRPRDHGTEAFF	TGTGCCAGCAGGCCGAGGGACCATGGCACTGAAGCTTTCTTT
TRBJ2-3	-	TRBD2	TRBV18	CASSPLVAGMVTDTQYF	TGTGCCAGCTCACCGCTTGTAGCGGGGATGGTCACAGATACGCAGTATTTT
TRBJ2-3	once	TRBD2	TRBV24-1	CATSDRGTSGSTDTQYF	TGTGCCACCAGTGACCGCGGGACTAGCGGAAGCACAGATACGCAGTATTTT
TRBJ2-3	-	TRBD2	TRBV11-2	CASSFYGRGSKKDTQYF	TGTGCCAGCAGCTTTTACGGGAGGGGTAGTAAGAAAGATACGCAGTATTTT